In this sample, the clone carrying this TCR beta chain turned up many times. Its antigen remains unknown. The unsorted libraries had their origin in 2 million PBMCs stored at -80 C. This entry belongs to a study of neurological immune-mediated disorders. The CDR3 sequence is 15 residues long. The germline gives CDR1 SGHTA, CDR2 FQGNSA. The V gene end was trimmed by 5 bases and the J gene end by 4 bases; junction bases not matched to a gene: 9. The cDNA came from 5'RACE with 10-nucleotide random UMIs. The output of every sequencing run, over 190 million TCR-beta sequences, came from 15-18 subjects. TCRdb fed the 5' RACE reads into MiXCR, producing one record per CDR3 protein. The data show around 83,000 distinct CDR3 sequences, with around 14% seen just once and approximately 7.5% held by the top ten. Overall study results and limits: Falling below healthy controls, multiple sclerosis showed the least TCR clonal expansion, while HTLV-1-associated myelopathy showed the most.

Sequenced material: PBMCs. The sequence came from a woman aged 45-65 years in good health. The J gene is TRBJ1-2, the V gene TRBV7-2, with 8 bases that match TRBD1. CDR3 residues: CASSTRQGLLYGYTF. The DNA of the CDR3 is TGTGCCAGCAGCACCCGACAGGGGCTACTCTATGGCTACACCTTC.